This T cell receptor beta chain is from a study of blood T cell repertoires in COVID-19 (dated by TCRdb to about 2020). With respect to the entire study: Samples from collaborators originated in the United States, Italy and Spain and spanned both the acute and convalescent phases of COVID-19. A de-identified subject ID, COVID-19 status, age in years and sex were almost always included in the sample metadata. Deeply sampled blood TCRbeta repertoires from subjects exposed to, actively infected with, or recovered from COVID-19 were included in the dataset. The prospective study material was composed of cDNA or gDNA derived from T cells, B-cell-depleted T cells, or PBMCs. The repertoires were made available in a free public database intended to serve as a resource for research on the immune response to SARS-CoV-2. The samples were drawn from two sources: the first 160 participants of the ongoing ImmuneRACE study, and 1,200 or so subjects contributed by 6 global collaborators. HLA class I and class II types, where available, came from metadata supplied by the sample provider rather than from assay-based typing. On the study overall, not on this receptor specifically: How much clinical and demographic metadata was included differed by source and by participant, and the metadata was provided uncurated.

Comments on this clone: Its target antigen remains unknown. No clone much larger than this one lies a single base away; base qualities are absent.

Collaborating institutions collected whole blood in K2EDTA tubes following their own protocols. Collaborator samples were shipped for TCRbeta analysis as frozen whole blood, isolated PBMCs, or DNA extracted from either sample type. TCRbeta CDR3 regions were amplified from genomic DNA using the immunoSEQ Assay, a bias-controlled multiplex PCR. The paper's processing steps were these. Within the assay, amplification of reference gene primers was used to estimate how many nucleated cells each sample contained. Sequence reads were collapsed and filtered to measure the absolute abundance of every unique TCRbeta CDR3 rearrangement. For each sample, productive Simpson clonality was calculated as the square root of Simpson's diversity index over productive rearrangements. TCRdb limited this immuneACCESS table to in-frame rearrangements with V and J called. A share of clones is missing; checked studies link under half to unresolved V genes, and the rest is unexplained. The V and J calls and the clone size are those of that table, but D and trimming were determined from the DNA. The table for this sample lists more than 140,000 clones; 70% to 85% of them were counted only once. Roughly 6.8% of the sample is held by the ten biggest clonotypes.

V is pared back by 2 bases and J by 4 bases, with 9 bases lying between the germline termini. CDR1 is given as SGDLS and CDR2 as YYNGEE, both from the germline V gene. The cysteine opens and the phenylalanine closes a CDR3 of 13 amino acids. Only the CDR3 DNA stays, 39 bases, in frame from base 1. The sequence was obtained from a woman aged 45-65 years in a cohort sampled during active or convalescent COVID-19. The sequencing sample was made of peripheral blood. The chain couples TRBV9 to TRBJ1-1, with the D gene not clear enough to name. The bases read TGTGCCAGCAGCGTGGAGGTTCGCACTGAAGCTTTCTTT. Its protein product is CASSVEVRTEAFF.